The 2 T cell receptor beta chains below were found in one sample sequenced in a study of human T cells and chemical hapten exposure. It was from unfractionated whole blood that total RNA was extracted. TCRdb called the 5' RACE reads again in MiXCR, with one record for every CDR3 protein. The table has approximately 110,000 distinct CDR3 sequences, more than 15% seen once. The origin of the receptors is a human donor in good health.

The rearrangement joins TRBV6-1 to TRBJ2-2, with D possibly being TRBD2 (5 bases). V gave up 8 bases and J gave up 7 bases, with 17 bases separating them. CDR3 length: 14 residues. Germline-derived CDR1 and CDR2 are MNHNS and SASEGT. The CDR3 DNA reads TGTGCCAGCGGAGGACTTCTACTAGGCGGGGAGCTGTTTTTT. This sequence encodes CASGGLLLGGELFF.

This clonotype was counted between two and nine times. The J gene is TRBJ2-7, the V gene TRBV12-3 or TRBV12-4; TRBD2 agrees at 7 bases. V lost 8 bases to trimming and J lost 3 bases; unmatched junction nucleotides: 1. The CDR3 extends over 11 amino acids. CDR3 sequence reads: CASGGSYEQYF. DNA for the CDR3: TGTGCCAGCGGCGGGAGCTACGAGCAGTACTTC.